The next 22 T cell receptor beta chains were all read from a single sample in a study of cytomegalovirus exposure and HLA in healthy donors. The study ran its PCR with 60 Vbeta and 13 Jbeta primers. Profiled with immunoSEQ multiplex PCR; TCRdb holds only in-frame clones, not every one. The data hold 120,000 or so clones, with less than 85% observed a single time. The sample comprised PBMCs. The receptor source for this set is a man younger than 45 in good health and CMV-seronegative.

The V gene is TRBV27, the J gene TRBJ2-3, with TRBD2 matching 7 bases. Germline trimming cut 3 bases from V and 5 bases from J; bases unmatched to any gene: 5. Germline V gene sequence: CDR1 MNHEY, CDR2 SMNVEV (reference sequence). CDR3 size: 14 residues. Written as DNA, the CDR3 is TGTGCCAGCAGTTTCGGACTAGGGGTAGATACGCAGTATTTT. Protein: CASSFGLGVDTQYF.

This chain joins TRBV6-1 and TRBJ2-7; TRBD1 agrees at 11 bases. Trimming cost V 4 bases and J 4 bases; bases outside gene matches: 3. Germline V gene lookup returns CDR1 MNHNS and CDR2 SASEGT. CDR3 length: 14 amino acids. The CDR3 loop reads CASSVDRGRYEQYF. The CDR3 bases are TGTGCCAGCAGTGTGGACAGGGGGCGGTACGAGCAGTACTTC.

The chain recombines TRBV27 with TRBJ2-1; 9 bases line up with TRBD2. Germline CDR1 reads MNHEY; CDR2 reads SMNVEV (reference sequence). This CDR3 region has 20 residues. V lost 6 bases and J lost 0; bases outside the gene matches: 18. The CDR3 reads CASSRSASGILGSSYNEQFF. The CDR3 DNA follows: TGTGCCAGCAGCCGATCGGCTAGCGGGATTTTAGGGAGCTCCTACAATGAGCAGTTCTTC.

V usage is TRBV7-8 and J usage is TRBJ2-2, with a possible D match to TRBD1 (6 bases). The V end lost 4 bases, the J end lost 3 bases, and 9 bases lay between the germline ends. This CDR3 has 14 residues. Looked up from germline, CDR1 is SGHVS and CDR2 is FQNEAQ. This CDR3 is CASSSGQYTGELFF. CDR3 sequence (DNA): TGTGCCAGCAGCTCAGGACAGTACACCGGGGAGCTGTTTTTT. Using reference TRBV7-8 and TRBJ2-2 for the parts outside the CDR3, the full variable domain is GAGVSQSPRYKVAKRGQDVALRCDPISGHVSLFWYQQALGQGPEFLTYFQNEAQLDKSGLPSDRFFAERPEGSVSTLKIQRTQQEDSAVYLCASSSGQYTGELFFGEGSRLTVL.

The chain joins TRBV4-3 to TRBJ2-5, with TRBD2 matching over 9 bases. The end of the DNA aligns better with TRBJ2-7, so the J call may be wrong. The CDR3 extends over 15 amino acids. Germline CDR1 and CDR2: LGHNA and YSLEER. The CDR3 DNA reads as TGCGCCAGCAGCCAAGAGGGGCGGGAGGGCTACGAGCAGTACTTC. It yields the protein CASSQEGREGYEQYF.

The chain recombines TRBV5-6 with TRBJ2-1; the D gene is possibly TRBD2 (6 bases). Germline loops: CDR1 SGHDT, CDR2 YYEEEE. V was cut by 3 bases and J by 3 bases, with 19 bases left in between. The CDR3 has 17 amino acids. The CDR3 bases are TGTGCCAGCAGCTACACACTTGGCGGAGGGGACTACAATGAGCAGTTCTTC. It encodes CASSYTLGGGDYNEQFF.

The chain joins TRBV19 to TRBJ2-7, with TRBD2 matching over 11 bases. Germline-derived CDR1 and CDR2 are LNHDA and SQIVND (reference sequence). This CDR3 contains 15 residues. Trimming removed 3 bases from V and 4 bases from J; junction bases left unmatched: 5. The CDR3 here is CASSMRGLAEYEQYF. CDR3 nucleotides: TGTGCCAGTAGTATGCGGGGACTAGCGGAATACGAGCAGTACTTC.

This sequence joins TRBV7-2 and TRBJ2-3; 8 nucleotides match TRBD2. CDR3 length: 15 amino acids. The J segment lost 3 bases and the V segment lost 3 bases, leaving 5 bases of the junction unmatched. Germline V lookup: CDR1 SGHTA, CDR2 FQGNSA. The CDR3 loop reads CASSFGGGVTDTQYF. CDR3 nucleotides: TGTGCCAGCAGCTTCGGGGGGGGTGTTACAGATACGCAGTATTTT.

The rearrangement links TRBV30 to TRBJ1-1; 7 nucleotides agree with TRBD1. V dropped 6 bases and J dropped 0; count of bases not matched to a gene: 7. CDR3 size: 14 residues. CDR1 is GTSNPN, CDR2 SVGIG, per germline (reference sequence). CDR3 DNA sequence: TGTGCCTGTCAACAGGGGCCTTTGAACACTGAAGCTTTCTTT. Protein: CACQQGPLNTEAFF.

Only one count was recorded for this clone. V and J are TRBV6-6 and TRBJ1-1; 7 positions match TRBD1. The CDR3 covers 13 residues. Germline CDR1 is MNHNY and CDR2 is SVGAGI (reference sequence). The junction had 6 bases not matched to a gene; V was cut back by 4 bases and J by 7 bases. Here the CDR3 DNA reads TGTGCCAGCAGTTTCGACAGGGCGGATGAAGCTTTCTTT. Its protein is CASSFDRADEAFF.

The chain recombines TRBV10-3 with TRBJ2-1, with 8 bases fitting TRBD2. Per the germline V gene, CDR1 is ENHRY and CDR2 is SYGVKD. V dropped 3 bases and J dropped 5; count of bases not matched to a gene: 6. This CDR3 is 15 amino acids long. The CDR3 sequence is CAISDQLAENNEQFF. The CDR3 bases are TGTGCCATCAGTGATCAACTAGCGGAAAACAATGAGCAGTTCTTC.

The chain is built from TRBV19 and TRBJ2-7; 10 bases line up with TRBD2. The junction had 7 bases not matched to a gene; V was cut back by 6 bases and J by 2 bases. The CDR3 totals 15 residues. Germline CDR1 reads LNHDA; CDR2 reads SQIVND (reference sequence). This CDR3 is CASSTSGTLTYEQYF. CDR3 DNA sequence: TGTGCCAGTAGCACTAGCGGGACTTTAACCTACGAGCAGTACTTC.

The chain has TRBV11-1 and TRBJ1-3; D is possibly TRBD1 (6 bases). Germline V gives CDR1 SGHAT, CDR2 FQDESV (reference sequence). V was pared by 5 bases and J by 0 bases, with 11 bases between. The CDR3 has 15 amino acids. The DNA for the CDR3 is TGTGCCAGCAGCGATGACAGGAACTCTGGAAACACCATATATTTT. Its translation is CASSDDRNSGNTIYF. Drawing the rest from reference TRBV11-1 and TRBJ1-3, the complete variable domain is EAEVAQSPRYKITEKSQAVAFWCDPISGHATLYWYRQILGQGPELLVQFQDESVVDDSQLPKDRFSAERLKGVDSTLKIQPAELGDSAMYLCASSDDRNSGNTIYFGEGSWLTVV.

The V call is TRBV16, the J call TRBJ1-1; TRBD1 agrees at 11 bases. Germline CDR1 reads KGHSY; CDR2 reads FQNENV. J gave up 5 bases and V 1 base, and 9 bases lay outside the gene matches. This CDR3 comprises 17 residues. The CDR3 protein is CASSQFLLRDRGTEAFF. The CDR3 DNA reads TGTGCCAGCAGCCAATTCCTACTCCGGGACAGGGGGACTGAAGCTTTCTTT.

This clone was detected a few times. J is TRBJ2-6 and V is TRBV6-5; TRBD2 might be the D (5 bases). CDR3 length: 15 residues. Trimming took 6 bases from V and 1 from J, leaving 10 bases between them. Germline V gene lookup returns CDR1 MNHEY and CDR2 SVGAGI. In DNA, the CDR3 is TGTGCCAGCAGCACTGGGAGTTCTGGGGCCAACGTCCTGACTTTC. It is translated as CASSTGSSGANVLTF.

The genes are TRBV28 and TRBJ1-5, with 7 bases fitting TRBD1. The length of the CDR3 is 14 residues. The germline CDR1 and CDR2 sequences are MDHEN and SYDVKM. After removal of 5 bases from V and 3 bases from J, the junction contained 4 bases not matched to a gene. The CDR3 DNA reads TGTGCCAGCAGTCTGACAGGGAACAATCAGCCCCAGCATTTT. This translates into CASSLTGNNQPQHF.

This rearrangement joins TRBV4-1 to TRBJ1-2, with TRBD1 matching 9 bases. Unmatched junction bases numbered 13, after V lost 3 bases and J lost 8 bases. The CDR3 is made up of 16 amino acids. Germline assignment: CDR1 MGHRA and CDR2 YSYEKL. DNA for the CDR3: TGCGCCAGCAGCCAGATGGGTACAGGGGGCTCGGCGGGCTACACCTTC. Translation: CASSQMGTGGSAGYTF.

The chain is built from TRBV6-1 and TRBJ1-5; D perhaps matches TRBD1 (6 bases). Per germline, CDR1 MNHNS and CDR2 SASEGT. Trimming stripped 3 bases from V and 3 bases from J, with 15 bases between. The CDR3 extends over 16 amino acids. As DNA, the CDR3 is TGTGCCAGCAGTGATTTTACAGGGATAATCAATCAGCCCCAGCATTTT. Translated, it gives CASSDFTGIINQPQHF.

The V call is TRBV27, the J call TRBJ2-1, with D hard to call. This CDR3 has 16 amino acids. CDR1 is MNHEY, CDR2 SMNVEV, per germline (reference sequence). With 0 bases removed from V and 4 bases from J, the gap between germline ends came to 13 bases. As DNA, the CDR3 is TGTGCCAGCAGTTTATCGAGAGACATACTTTACAATGAGCAGTTCTTC. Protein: CASSLSRDILYNEQFF.

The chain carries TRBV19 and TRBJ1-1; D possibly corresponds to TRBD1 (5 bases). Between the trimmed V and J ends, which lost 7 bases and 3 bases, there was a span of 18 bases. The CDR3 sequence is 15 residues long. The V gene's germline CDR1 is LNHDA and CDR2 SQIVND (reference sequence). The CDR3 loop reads CASTSWGGMDTEAFF. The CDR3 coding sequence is TGTGCCAGTACCTCGTGGGGGGGTATGGACACTGAAGCTTTCTTT.

The CDR3 DNA reads TGTGCCAGCAGCCCTCTAGCGGAAACCTACGAGCAGTACTTC. This gives the protein CASSPLAETYEQYF. This chain joins TRBV7-8 and TRBJ2-7; 7 bases fit TRBD2. The ends lost 5 bases at V and 2 bases at J; junction bases unmatched: 6. Germline-derived CDR1 and CDR2 are SGHVS and FQNEAQ. The CDR3 consists of 14 residues.

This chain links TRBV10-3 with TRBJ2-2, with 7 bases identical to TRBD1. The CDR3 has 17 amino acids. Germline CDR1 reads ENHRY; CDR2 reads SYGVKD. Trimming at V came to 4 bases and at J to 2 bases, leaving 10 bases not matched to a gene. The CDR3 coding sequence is TGTGCCATCAGTGGGACAGGAAGACGCATTAACACCGGGGAGCTGTTTTTT. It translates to CAISGTGRRINTGELFF.